This TCR beta chain was sequenced during a study of blood T cell repertoires in COVID-19. The study recruited people aged about 18 to 89 years across about two dozen US areas. This clone was seen once. Generated by immunoSEQ multiplex PCR, the TCRdb table keeps only in-frame clones and is missing some. The data hold 200,000 to 250,000 clones, with 70% to 85% observed a single time. The CDR3 covers 15 residues. Germline-derived CDR1 and CDR2 are SGHKS and YYEKEE (reference sequence). V was cut by 4 bases and J by 1 base, with 12 bases left in between. Source material: PBMCs or T cells enriched from blood (not recorded which). The chain is built from TRBV5-5 and TRBJ1-5; D is perhaps TRBD1 (5 bases). The receptor's source is a woman aged 35 to 49 with acute COVID-19. The chain's CDR3 is CASSTGGGSNQPQHF. The CDR3 DNA reads as TGTGCCAGCAGCACAGGCGGGGGGAGCAATCAGCCCCAGCATTTT. The full variable domain, in which reference TRBV5-5 and TRBJ1-5 provide the parts outside the CDR3, is DAGVTQSPTHLIKTRGQQVTLRCSPISGHKSVSWYQQVLGQGPQFIFQYYEKEERGRGNFPDRFSARQFPNYSSELNVNALLLGDSALYLCASSTGGGSNQPQHFGDGTRLSIL.